One T cell receptor beta chain is described in this entry. Its specificity is not known. This entry belongs to a study of cytomegalovirus exposure and HLA in healthy donors. Findings and caveats of the study: Altogether, some 160 TCR beta chains were recorded as cytomegalovirus-associated. Most observed TCR sequences were rare, whereas some public TCRs were detected in many donors. The classifier, whose performance was assessed in both the original and validation cohorts, reportedly diagnosed cytomegalovirus status with high specificity and sensitivity. Subsequent analysis of the 120 or so validation repertoires found a tendency for first-cohort TCR clusters to co-occur.

The germline CDR1 and CDR2 sequences are SEHNR and FQNEAQ (reference sequence). This CDR3 is built from 12 residues. V was cut by 2 bases and J by 6 bases, with 8 bases left in between. TCRdb keeps only in-frame clones here, not all; method: immunoSEQ multiplex PCR. The table has some 69,000 clones, approximately 93% seen once. The TCR sequence derives from a man younger than 35 in good health and CMV-seropositive. This chain links TRBV7-9 with TRBJ2-7; tentative D call: TRBD1 (5 bases). Input material: PBMCs. CDR3 protein: CASSLLRGEQYF. The CDR3 DNA reads as TGTGCCAGCAGCTTACTTAGGGGCGAGCAGTACTTC.